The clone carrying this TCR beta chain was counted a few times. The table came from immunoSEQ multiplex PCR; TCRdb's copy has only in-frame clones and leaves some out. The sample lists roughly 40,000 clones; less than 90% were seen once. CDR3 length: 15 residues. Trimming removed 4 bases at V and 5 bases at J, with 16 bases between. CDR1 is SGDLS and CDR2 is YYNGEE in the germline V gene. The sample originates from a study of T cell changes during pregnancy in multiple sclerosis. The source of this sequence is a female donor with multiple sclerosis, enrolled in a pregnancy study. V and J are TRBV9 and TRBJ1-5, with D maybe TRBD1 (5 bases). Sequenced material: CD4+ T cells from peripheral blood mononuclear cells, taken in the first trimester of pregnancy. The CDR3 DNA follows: TGTGCCAGCAGCTCGGGTCTAGGACAAGATCAGCCCCAGCATTTT. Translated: CASSSGLGQDQPQHF.